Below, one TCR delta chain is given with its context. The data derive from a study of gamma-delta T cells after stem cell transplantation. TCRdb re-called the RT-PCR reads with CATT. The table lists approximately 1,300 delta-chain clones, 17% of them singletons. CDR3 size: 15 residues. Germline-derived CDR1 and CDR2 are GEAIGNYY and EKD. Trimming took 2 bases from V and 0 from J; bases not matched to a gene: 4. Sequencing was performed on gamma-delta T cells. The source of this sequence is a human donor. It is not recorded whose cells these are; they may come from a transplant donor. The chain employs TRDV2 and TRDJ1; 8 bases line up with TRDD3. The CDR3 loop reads CACDMLGEYTDKLIF. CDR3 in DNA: TGTGCCTGTGACATGCTGGGGGAGTACACCGATAAACTCATCTTT.